The sequence of this T cell receptor beta chain was determined in a study of shared clonotypes between healthy human individuals. The repertoire was sequenced with immunoSEQ multiplex PCR; TCRdb's copy has only in-frame clones and lacks some. The table lists around 1.6 million clones, nearly 99% of them singletons, with around 0.45% in the top ten. CDR3 length: 14 amino acids. V trimming: 5 bases; J trimming: 8 bases; junction bases outside the gene matches: 8. CDR1 is MNHEY, CDR2 SVGAGI, per germline. The sequencing input was naive CD4+ T cells sorted from blood. Described subset: CD45RA+ positively selected. The chain is built from TRBV6-5 and TRBJ1-2; 10 bases agree with TRBD1. The origin of this receptor is a man aged 25 to 40 in good health. CDR3 nucleotide sequence: TGTGCCAGCAGTCGACTGGACAGGGGGTTAGGCTACACCTTC. Its protein product is CASSRLDRGLGYTF.